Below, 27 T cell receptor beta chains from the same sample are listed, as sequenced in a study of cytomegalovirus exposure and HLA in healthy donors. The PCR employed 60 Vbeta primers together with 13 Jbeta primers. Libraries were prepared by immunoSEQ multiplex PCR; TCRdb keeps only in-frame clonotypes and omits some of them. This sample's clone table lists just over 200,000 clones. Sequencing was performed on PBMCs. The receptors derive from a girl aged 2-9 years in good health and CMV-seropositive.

CDR3 protein: CAISESTGQNTGELFF. In DNA, the CDR3 is TGTGCCATCAGTGAGTCGACAGGGCAAAACACCGGGGAGCTGTTTTTT. J is TRBJ2-2 and V is TRBV10-3; the match to TRBD1 covers 7 bases. Germline V gives CDR1 ENHRY, CDR2 SYGVKD. This CDR3 is built from 16 residues. J lost 2 bases, V lost 0 bases, and 3 bases had no gene match.

CDR3 nucleotide sequence: TGCGCCAGCAGTCGTGGCAGGGCCTATGGCTACACCTTC. Encoded protein: CASSRGRAYGYTF. The J gene is TRBJ1-2, the V gene TRBV23-1; D perhaps matches TRBD1 (5 bases). TRBV23-1 is marked as an open reading frame, function uncertain. V was trimmed by 4 bases and J by 4 bases, leaving 10 bases between them. CDR3 length: 13 amino acids.

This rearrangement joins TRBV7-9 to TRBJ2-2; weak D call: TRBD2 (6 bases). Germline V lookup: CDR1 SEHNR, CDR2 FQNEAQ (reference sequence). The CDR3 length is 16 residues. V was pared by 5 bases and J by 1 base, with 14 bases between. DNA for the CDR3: TGTGCCAGCAGCCCCCGGGGAGCGGGGAACACCGGGGAGCTGTTTTTT. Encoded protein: CASSPRGAGNTGELFF.

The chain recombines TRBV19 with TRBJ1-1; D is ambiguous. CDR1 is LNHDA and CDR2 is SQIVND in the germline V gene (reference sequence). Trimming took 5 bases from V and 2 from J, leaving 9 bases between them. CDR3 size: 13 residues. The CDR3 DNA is TGTGCCAGTAGTCGTCGTGTTAACACTGAAGCTTTCTTT. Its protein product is CASSRRVNTEAFF. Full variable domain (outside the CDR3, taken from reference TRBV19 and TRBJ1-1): DGGITQSPKYLFRKEGQNVTLSCEQNLNHDAMYWYRQDPGQGLRLIYYSQIVNDFQKGDIAEGYSVSREKKESFPLTVTSAQKNPTAFYLCASSRRVNTEAFFGQGTRLTVV.

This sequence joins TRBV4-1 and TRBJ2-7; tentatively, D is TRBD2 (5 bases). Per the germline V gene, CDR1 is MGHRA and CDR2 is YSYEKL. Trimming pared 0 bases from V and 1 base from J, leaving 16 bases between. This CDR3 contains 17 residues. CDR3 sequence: CASSQERGWGDSYEQYF. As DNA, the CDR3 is TGCGCCAGCAGCCAAGAAAGAGGGTGGGGAGATTCCTACGAGCAGTACTTC.

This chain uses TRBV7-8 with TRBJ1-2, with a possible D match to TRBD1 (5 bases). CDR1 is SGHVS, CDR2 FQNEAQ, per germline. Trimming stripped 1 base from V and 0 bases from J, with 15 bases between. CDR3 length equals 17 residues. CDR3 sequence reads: CASSLVVDGAANYGYTF. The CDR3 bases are TGTGCCAGCAGCTTAGTAGTCGATGGGGCAGCTAACTATGGCTACACCTTC.

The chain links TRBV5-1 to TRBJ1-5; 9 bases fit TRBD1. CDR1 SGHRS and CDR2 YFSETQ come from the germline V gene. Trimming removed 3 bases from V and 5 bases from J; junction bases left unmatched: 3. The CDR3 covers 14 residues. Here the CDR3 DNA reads TGCGCCAGCAGCTGGGGACAGGGCGATCAGCCCCAGCATTTT. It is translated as CASSWGQGDQPQHF.

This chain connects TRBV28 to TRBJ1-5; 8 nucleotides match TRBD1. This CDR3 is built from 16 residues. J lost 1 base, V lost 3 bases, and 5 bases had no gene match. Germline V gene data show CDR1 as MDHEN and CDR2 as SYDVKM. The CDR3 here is CASSFGQGASNQPQHF. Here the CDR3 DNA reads TGTGCCAGCAGTTTCGGGCAGGGGGCGAGCAATCAGCCCCAGCATTTT.

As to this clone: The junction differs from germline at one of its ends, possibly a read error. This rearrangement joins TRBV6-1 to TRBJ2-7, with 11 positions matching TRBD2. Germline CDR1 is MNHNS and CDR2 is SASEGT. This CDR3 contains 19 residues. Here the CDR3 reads CAGSEESGSGRAITYEQYF. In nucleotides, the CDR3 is TGTGCCGGCAGTGAAGAGAGCGGTAGCGGGAGGGCCATCACCTACGAGCAGTACTTC.

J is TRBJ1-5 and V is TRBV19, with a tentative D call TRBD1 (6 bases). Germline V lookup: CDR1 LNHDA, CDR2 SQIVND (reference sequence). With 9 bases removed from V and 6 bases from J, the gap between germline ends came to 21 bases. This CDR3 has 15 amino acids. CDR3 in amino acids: CASGAQGIFGQPQHF. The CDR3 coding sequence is TGTGCCAGCGGAGCGCAGGGGATTTTTGGTCAGCCCCAGCATTTT.

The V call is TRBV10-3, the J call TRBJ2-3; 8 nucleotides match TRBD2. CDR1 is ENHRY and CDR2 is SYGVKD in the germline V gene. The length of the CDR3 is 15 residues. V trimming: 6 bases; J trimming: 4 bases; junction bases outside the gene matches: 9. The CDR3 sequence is CAISPLSGSPDTQYF. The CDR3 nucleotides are TGTGCCATCAGCCCCCTGAGCGGGAGCCCAGATACGCAGTATTTT.

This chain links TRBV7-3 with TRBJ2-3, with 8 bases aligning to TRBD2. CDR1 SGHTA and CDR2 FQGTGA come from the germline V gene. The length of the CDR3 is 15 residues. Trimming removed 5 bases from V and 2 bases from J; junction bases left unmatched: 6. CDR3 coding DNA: TGTGCCAGCAGCCCCAGCGGGAGAGACACAGATACGCAGTATTTT. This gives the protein CASSPSGRDTDTQYF.

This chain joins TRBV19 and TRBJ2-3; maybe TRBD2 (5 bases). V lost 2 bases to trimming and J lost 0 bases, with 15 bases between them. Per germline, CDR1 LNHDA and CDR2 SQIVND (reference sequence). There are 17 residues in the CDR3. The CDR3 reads CASSIKRRLVSTDTQYF. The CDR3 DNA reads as TGTGCCAGTAGTATAAAGAGGAGGCTAGTCAGCACAGATACGCAGTATTTT.

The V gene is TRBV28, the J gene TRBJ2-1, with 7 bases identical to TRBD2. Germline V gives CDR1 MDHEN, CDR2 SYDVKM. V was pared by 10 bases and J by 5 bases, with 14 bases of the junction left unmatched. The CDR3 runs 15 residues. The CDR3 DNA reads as TGTGCCACAACCATGGGGCTAGCGGACAACAATGAGCAGTTCTTC. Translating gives CATTMGLADNNEQFF.

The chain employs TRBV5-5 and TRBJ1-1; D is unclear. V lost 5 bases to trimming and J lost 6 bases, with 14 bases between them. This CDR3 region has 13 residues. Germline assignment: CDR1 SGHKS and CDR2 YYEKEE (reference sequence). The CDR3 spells CASRMAASSEAFF. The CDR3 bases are TGTGCCAGCAGAATGGCGGCCTCCTCTGAAGCTTTCTTT.

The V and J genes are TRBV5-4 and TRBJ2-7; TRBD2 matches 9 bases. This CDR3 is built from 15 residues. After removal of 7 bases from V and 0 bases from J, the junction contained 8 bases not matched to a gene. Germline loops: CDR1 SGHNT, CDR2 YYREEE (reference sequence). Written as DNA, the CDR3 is TGTGCCAGCGGGGTAGCGGGAGATCTCTCCTACGAGCAGTACTTC. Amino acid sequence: CASGVAGDLSYEQYF.

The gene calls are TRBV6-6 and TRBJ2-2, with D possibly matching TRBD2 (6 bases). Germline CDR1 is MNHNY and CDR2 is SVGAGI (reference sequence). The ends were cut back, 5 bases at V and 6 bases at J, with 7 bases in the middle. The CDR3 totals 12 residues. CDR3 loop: CASSRGSGELFF. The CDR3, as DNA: TGTGCCAGCAGTCGGGGGTCCGGGGAGCTGTTTTTT.

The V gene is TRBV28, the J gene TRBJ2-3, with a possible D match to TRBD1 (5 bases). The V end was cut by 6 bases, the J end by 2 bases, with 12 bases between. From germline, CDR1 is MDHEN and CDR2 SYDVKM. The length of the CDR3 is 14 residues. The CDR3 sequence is CASSNDRDTDTQYF. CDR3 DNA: TGTGCCAGCAGCAATGACAGAGACACAGATACGCAGTATTTT.

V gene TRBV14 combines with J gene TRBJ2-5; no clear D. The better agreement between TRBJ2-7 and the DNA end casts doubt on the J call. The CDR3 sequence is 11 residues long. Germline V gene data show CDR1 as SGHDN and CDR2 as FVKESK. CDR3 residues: CASSLTYEQYF. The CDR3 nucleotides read TGTGCCAGCAGCCTAACCTACGAGCAGTACTTC.

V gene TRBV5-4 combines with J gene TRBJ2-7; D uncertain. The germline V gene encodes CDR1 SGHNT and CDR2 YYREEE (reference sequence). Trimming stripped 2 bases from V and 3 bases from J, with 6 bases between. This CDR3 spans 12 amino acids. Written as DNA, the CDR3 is TGTGCCAGCAGCTTCAACGGCTACGAGCAGTACTTC. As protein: CASSFNGYEQYF.

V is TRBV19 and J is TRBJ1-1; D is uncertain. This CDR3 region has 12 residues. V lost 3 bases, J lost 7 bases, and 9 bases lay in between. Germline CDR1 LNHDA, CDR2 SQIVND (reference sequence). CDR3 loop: CASSIALGEAFF. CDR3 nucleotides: TGTGCCAGTAGTATTGCGCTAGGTGAAGCTTTCTTT.

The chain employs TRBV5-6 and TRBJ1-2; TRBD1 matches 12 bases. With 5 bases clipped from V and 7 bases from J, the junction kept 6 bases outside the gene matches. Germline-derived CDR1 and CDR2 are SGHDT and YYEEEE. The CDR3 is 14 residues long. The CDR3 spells CASRAGTGGPGYTF. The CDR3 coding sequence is TGTGCCAGCAGAGCCGGGACAGGGGGCCCTGGCTACACCTTC.

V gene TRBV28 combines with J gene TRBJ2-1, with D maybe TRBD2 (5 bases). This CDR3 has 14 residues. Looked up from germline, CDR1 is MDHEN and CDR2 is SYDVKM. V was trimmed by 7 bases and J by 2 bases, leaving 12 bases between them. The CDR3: CASTLPGTYNEQFF. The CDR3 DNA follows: TGTGCCAGCACCCTACCCGGGACCTACAATGAGCAGTTCTTC.

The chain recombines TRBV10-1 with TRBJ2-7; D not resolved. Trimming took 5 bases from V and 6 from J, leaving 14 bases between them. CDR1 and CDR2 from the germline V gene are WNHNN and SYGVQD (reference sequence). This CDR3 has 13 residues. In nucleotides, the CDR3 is TGCGCCAGCAGTACAGACACCCGATCCGAGCAGTACTTC. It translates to CASSTDTRSEQYF.

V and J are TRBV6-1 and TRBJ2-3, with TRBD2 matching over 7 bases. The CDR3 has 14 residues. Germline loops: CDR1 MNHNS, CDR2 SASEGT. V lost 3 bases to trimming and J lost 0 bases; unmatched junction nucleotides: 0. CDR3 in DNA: TGTGCCAGCAGTGAGGGACTAAGCACAGATACGCAGTATTTT. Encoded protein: CASSEGLSTDTQYF.

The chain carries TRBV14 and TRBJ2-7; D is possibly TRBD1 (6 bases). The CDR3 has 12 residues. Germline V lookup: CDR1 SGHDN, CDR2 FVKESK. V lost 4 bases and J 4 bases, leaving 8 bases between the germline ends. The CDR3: CASSLQGYEQYF. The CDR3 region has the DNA TGTGCCAGCAGCCTACAGGGTTACGAGCAGTACTTC. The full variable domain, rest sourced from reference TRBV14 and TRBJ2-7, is EAGVTQFPSHSVIEKGQTVTLRCDPISGHDNLYWYRRVMGKEIKFLLHFVKESKQDESGMPNNRFLAERTGGTYSTLKVQPAELEDSGVYFCASSLQGYEQYFGPGTRLTVT.

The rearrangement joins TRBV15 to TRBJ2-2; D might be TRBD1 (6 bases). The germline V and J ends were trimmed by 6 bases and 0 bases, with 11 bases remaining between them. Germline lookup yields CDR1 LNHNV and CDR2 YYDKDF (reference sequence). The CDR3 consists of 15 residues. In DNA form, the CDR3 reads TGTGCCACCAGTACGAAGGGGGCGAACACCGGGGAGCTGTTTTTT. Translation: CATSTKGANTGELFF.